These T cell receptor beta chains were read from a single sample in a study of T cells in Graves' hyperthyroidism and ophthalmopathy. One entry per CDR3 protein results from TCRdb running MiXCR on the multiplex PCR reads. The sample includes about 520,000 distinct CDR3 sequences, less than 25% of them seen just once. Sequenced input: blood. The origin of the receptors is a woman between 25 and 40 years old with Graves' ophthalmopathy. CDR3s include the opening cysteine and the closing phenylalanine or tryptophan. D genes are given only for firm matches. Expanded clones are given a class, and other clones once, few, many or no size at all.

>TRBV12-3/TRBV12-4|-|TRBJ1-3|many
CASSFRGVGNTIYF
TGTGCCAGCAGTTTCCGAGGGGTTGGAAACACCATATATTTT
>TRBV19|-|TRBJ2-2|many
CASSLGLGRGGELFF
TGTGCCAGTAGTCTGGGACTCGGGCGGGGCGGGGAGCTGTTTTTT
>TRBV4-1|TRBD2|TRBJ2-2|-
CASSEGPFGTSFDAGELFF
TGCGCCAGCAGCGAAGGTCCATTCGGGACTAGCTTTGATGCCGGGGAGCTGTTTTTT
>TRBV28|-|TRBJ1-5|many
CASSYPDSNQPQHF
TGTGCCAGCAGTTACCCGGACAGCAATCAGCCCCAGCATTTT
>TRBV27|-|TRBJ2-4|many
CASSFRWGGIQYF
TGTGCCAGCAGTTTCCGGTGGGGCGGCATTCAGTACTTC
>TRBV7-8|TRBD1|TRBJ1-2|many
CASSAGQGRDYGYTF
TGTGCCAGCAGCGCGGGACAGGGGAGGGACTATGGCTACACCTTC
>TRBV6-1|-|TRBJ2-7|once
CASRRDGAYEQYF
TGTGCCAGCAGACGAGACGGAGCCTACGAGCAGTACTTC
>TRBV20-1|-|TRBJ2-7|many
CSAQRRNEQYF
TGCAGTGCTCAGAGGAGGAACGAGCAGTACTTC
>TRBV6-1|-|TRBJ2-6|-
CASSGESGANVLTF
TGTGCCAGCAGCGGAGAATCTGGGGCCAACGTCCTGACTTTC
>TRBV6-1|-|TRBJ2-7|-
CASHSGVEQYF
TGTGCCAGCCATTCAGGGGTCGAGCAGTACTTC
>TRBV3-1|-|TRBJ2-5|many
CASSQVEGEKTQYF
TGTGCCAGCAGCCAAGTTGAGGGGGAAAAGACCCAGTACTTC
>TRBV2|-|TRBJ2-5|few
CASSGTQKRIETQYF
TGTGCCAGCAGTGGTACCCAGAAACGAATAGAGACCCAGTACTTC
>TRBV12-3/TRBV12-4|TRBD1|TRBJ1-2|many
CASTLNIQGPPNF
TGTGCCAGCACCCTTAACATACAGGGGCCCCCTAACTTC
>TRBV20-1|-|TRBJ1-2|many
CSARDSGNRLYGYTF
TGCAGTGCTAGAGATTCGGGCAACCGCCTCTATGGCTACACCTTC
>TRBV6-2/TRBV6-3|TRBD2|TRBJ2-5|few
CASSYSYGSGGETQYF
TGTGCCAGCAGTTACTCGTATGGTAGCGGGGGTGAGACCCAGTACTTC
>TRBV6-5|TRBD1|TRBJ2-3|few
CASSYRDRGPYTQYF
TGTGCCAGCAGTTACCGGGACAGGGGGCCGTATACGCAGTATTTT
>TRBV15|-|TRBJ2-5|many
CATSRSFGETQYF
TGTGCCACCAGCAGATCCTTTGGGGAGACCCAGTACTTC
>TRBV30|-|TRBJ2-7|-
CAWTGVPYEQYF
TGTGCCTGGACAGGGGTTCCCTACGAGCAGTACTTC
>TRBV19|-|TRBJ2-5|many
CASSDTRRGTQYF
TGTGCCAGTAGTGACACACGCCGGGGGACCCAGTACTTC
>TRBV14|-|TRBJ1-5|-
CASSPEQSNQPQHF
TGTGCCAGCAGCCCCGAGCAGAGCAATCAGCCCCAGCATTTT
>TRBV10-3|-|TRBJ1-5|-
CATLVGGQGIRQPQHF
TGTGCCACCCTTGTGGGCGGTCAGGGGATAAGGCAGCCCCAGCATTTT
>TRBV20-1|-|TRBJ2-7|many
CGTLDRSSYEQYF
TGCGGTACTCTCGACCGGAGCTCCTACGAGCAGTACTTC
>TRBV28|-|TRBJ2-7|once
CASSSPAANNYEQYF
TGTGCCAGCAGTTCCCCGGCAGCGAACAACTACGAGCAGTACTTC
>TRBV6-2/TRBV6-3|-|TRBJ1-5|many
CASSLRPQHF
TGTGCCAGCAGTCTAAGGCCCCAGCATTTT
>TRBV20-1|-|TRBJ1-1|many
CSARDPSGYTEAFF
TGCAGTGCTAGAGATCCTTCAGGATATACTGAAGCTTTCTTT
>TRBV12-3/TRBV12-4|-|TRBJ1-2|-
CASSLYSGIYGYTF
TGTGCCAGCAGTTTATATTCAGGGATCTACGGCTACACCTTC
>TRBV27|TRBD1|TRBJ1-1|few
CASSLSGGAGEAFF
TGTGCCAGCAGTTTATCAGGGGGCGCGGGAGAAGCTTTCTTT
>TRBV3-1|-|TRBJ1-1|few
CASRGNSRTEAFF
TGTGCCAGCAGAGGAAACAGTAGGACTGAAGCTTTCTTT
>TRBV13|-|TRBJ1-6|many
CASSQYSGRNNSPLHF
TGTGCCAGCAGCCAATACTCGGGACGGAATAATTCACCCCTCCACTTT
>TRBV12-3/TRBV12-4|TRBD1|TRBJ1-2|few
CASSSATGSYGYTF
TGTGCCAGCAGTTCGGCGACAGGGAGCTATGGCTACACCTTC
>TRBV4-2|-|TRBJ1-2|-
CASSQDPDSLYGYTF
TGTGCCAGCAGCCAAGACCCGGACAGCTTGTATGGCTACACCTTC
>TRBV2|-|TRBJ1-3|many
CASTDRNTIYF
TGTGCCAGCACCGACAGAAACACCATATATTTT
>TRBV7-9|-|TRBJ1-1|few
CASSPLDQSSEAFF
TGTGCCAGCAGCCCGCTAGATCAATCTTCTGAAGCTTTCTTT
>TRBV6-5|-|TRBJ1-1|many
CASSYSLGANTEAFF
TGTGCCAGCAGTTACTCTTTAGGGGCGAACACTGAAGCTTTCTTT
>TRBV5-5|-|TRBJ1-5|many
CASSLGHSNQPQHF
TGTGCCAGCAGCTTGGGACATAGCAATCAGCCCCAGCATTTT
>TRBV4-2|-|TRBJ1-5|few
CASSQDSLSQPQHF
TGTGCCAGCAGCCAAGACAGCTTGTCTCAGCCCCAGCATTTT
>TRBV24-1|-|TRBJ1-2|many
CATSDEYGYTF
TGTGCCACCAGTGATGAATATGGCTACACCTTC
>TRBV6-1|-|TRBJ1-5|many
CASSPVRVQPQHF
TGCGCCAGCAGTCCCGTCAGGGTGCAGCCCCAGCATTTT
>TRBV19|-|TRBJ1-2|many
CASSRDPTGAGYTF
TGTGCCAGTAGTCGCGACCCGACAGGAGCCGGCTACACCTTC
>TRBV27|TRBD1|TRBJ1-2|-
CASSPRGQNYGYTF
TGTGCCAGCAGTCCTCGGGGACAGAACTATGGCTACACCTTC
>TRBV4-1|-|TRBJ2-2|many
CASSPGARTTGELFF
TGCGCCAGCAGCCCGGGGGCCAGGACCACCGGGGAGCTGTTTTTT
>TRBV12-3/TRBV12-4|-|TRBJ1-2|many
CASSLRGAAWSYGYTF
TGTGCCAGCAGCTTGCGGGGGGCAGCCTGGTCCTATGGCTACACCTTC
>TRBV27|-|TRBJ1-1|few
CASSLFAGGGNTEAFF
TGTGCCAGCAGTTTATTCGCGGGGGGCGGTAACACTGAAGCTTTCTTT
>TRBV6-5|-|TRBJ2-5|many
CASRTTGRETQYF
TGTGCCAGCAGAACTACAGGGAGGGAGACCCAGTACTTC
>TRBV20-1|-|TRBJ1-1|many
CSAFRGGWAEAFF
TGCAGTGCTTTCAGGGGTGGTTGGGCTGAAGCTTTCTTT
>TRBV5-1|-|TRBJ2-7|many
CASSYGETLEDYEQYF
TGCGCCAGCAGTTACGGAGAGACCTTAGAGGACTACGAGCAGTACTTC
>TRBV12-5|-|TRBJ1-2|-
CASGFSQRGIIYGYTF
TGTGCTAGTGGTTTTTCCCAACGAGGCATTATCTATGGCTACACCTTC
>TRBV20-1|TRBD1|TRBJ1-2|many
CTAPQGNYGYTF
TGCACAGCCCCACAGGGGAACTATGGCTACACCTTC
>TRBV12-3/TRBV12-4|-|TRBJ1-1|-
CASSYPRLTDRNTEAFF
TGTGCCAGCAGTTATCCCCGCCTGACGGACAGGAACACTGAAGCTTTCTTT
>TRBV5-1|-|TRBJ2-6|few
CASSLYRGAGANVLTF
TGCGCCAGCAGCTTGTATAGAGGAGCTGGGGCCAACGTCCTGACTTTC